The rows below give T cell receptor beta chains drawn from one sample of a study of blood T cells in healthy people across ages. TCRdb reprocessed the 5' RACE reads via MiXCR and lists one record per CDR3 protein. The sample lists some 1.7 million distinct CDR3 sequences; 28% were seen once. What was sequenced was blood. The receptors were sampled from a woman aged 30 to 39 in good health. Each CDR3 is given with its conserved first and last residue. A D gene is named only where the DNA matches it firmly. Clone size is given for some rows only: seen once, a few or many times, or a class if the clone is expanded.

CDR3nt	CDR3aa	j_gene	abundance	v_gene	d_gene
TGTGCCAGCAGCTTAGGGACAGTCCCATGGGAGCAGTACTTC	CASSLGTVPWEQYF	TRBJ2-5	many	TRBV7-2	.
TGCGCCAGCAGCTTGTCGGGCAGGGGAGCATTCTACGAGCAGTACTTC	CASSLSGRGAFYEQYF	TRBJ2-7	.	TRBV5-1	.
TGTGCCAGCACGGGAGGAAAGGGTACCAATGAAAAACTGTTTTTT	CASTGGKGTNEKLFF	TRBJ1-4	.	TRBV21-1	.
TGTGCCAGCAGTTACTCCCGGGCCGCCAAGAACACTGAAGCTTTCTTT	CASSYSRAAKNTEAFF	TRBJ1-1	.	TRBV6-5	.
TGCGCCAGCAGCTCGAGACAGGGGGGGGACCACTATGGCTACACCTTC	CASSSRQGGDHYGYTF	TRBJ1-2	few	TRBV5-1	TRBD1
TGTGCCAGCAGCTCTCCCCCCCTAGACCCCTTTGACAATGAGCAGTTCTTC	CASSSPPLDPFDNEQFF	TRBJ2-1	.	TRBV7-9	.
TGTACCAGCAGTTACGGGGGGGGACTAGCCAAAAACATTCAGTACTTC	CTSSYGGGLAKNIQYF	TRBJ2-4	.	TRBV6-6	TRBD2
TGCGCCAGCAGCGCGCCGGGACAGGGGGGTCGTGAGCAGTTCTTC	CASSAPGQGGREQFF	TRBJ2-1	many	TRBV5-1	TRBD1
TGCAGCGTTGAATGGCCAGGGGGCGCGGACTATGGCTACACCTTC	CSVEWPGGADYGYTF	TRBJ1-2	.	TRBV29-1	TRBD1
TGTGCCAGCAGCTTAGACCGAGGGTATTCACCCCAGCATTTT	CASSLDRGYSPQHF	TRBJ1-5	.	TRBV7-2	.
TGTGCCAGCAGCTTTACAGGGTCGGAAGGCTACACCTTC	CASSFTGSEGYTF	TRBJ1-2	.	TRBV7-3	.
TGTGTCAGCAGCCCGGGGAGCTCCTACGAGCAGTACTTC	CVSSPGSSYEQYF	TRBJ2-7	few	TRBV3-1	.
TGTGCCAGCAGTAAGGGACAGGGGGTGAAGTCGGAGACCCAGTACTTC	CASSKGQGVKSETQYF	TRBJ2-5	many	TRBV12-3/TRBV12-4	TRBD1
TGTGCCAGCAGCTCGCGGAGCGGAGGAAGCACAGATACGCAGTATTTT	CASSSRSGGSTDTQYF	TRBJ2-3	.	TRBV7-2	.
TGCGCCAGCGGCCAAGATAAGCTCCGCTCCTACGAGCAGTACTTC	CASGQDKLRSYEQYF	TRBJ2-7	few	TRBV4-3	.
TGCAGTGCTAGGCCACAGGGGGCGGATGGCTACACCTTC	CSARPQGADGYTF	TRBJ1-2	many	TRBV20-1	TRBD1
TGTGCTAGTGGTTTGATCAATGAGCAGTTCTTC	CASGLINEQFF	TRBJ2-1	few	TRBV12-5	.
TGTGCCAGCAGCTCCACACGCACCGGGGAGCTGTTTTTT	CASSSTRTGELFF	TRBJ2-2	.	TRBV7-2	.
TGTGCCAGCAGCCCCCTAACAGGGACGGGAACTGAAGCTTTCTTT	CASSPLTGTGTEAFF	TRBJ1-1	.	TRBV12-3/TRBV12-4	.
TGTGCCAGCAGTTTTGGGGGACAGGGCACCTACGAGCAGTACTTC	CASSFGGQGTYEQYF	TRBJ2-7	.	TRBV12-3/TRBV12-4	TRBD1
TGCGCCAGCAGCCAAGGAACAGGGTCTGGTGAAAAACTGTTTTTT	CASSQGTGSGEKLFF	TRBJ1-4	.	TRBV4-1	.
TGTGCCAGCAGCTTAGACAACACCATATATTTT	CASSLDNTIYF	TRBJ1-3	.	TRBV7-9	.
TGTGCCAGCACACGGACTAGCGGGAGTCTGTACTTC	CASTRTSGSLYF	TRBJ2-7	few	TRBV12-3/TRBV12-4	TRBD2
TGTGCCAGCAGTTTAGCTCCATTGGACAGAGGCGGCTACACCTTC	CASSLAPLDRGGYTF	TRBJ1-2	.	TRBV12-3/TRBV12-4	.
TGTGCCAGCAGCCCCGGACTAGCGGGGGCCTCGGCGGAGCTGTTTTTT	CASSPGLAGASAELFF	TRBJ2-2	few	TRBV28	TRBD2
TGTGCCAGCTCCCCCGGCGGACAGGGGGCGGGTGAGCAGTACTTC	CASSPGGQGAGEQYF	TRBJ2-7	many	TRBV18	TRBD1
TGTGCCTGGAGTGTATGGGGGGAAAACATTCAGTACTTC	CAWSVWGENIQYF	TRBJ2-4	.	TRBV30	.
TGTGCCAGCGGACAGGCCGATAATGAAAAACTGTTTTTT	CASGQADNEKLFF	TRBJ1-4	few	TRBV12-3/TRBV12-4	TRBD1
TGTGCCAGCTCGCCCCGGGAGACACAGGGTAGTTCACCCCTCCACTTT	CASSPRETQGSSPLHF	TRBJ1-6	.	TRBV18	.
TGTGCCAGCAGCTCGACTAGGGGGCGGGGGAGGGGCAACTCCTACAATGAGCAGTTCTTC	CASSSTRGRGRGNSYNEQFF	TRBJ2-1	few	TRBV7-9	.